Listed below are T cell receptor beta chains from one sample, sequenced in a study of spatial heterogeneity in lung cancer. TCRdb ran MiXCR on the 5' RACE reads and lists one entry per CDR3 protein. The table lists some 110,000 distinct CDR3 sequences, 9.5% to 15% of them singletons, with roughly 15% in the top ten. The input for sequencing was PBMCs, taken at follow-up. The receptors were sampled from a male donor with early-stage non-small cell lung cancer. Each CDR3 is given with its conserved first and last residue. D genes are given only for firm matches. Size is stated for part of the rows, as once, few or many counts, or as a class when the clone is expanded.

clone size	J gene	D gene	V gene	CDR3 protein	CDR3 DNA
many	TRBJ2-7	NA	TRBV7-2	CASSLRDARAYEQYF	TGTGCCAGCAGCTTAAGAGACGCCAGGGCCTACGAGCAGTACTTC
many	TRBJ1-4	TRBD1	TRBV6-4	CASFDRAEKLFF	TGTGCCAGCTTTGACAGGGCGGAAAAACTGTTTTTT
NA	TRBJ2-3	TRBD1	TRBV9	CASSLRQGRTDTQYF	TGTGCCAGCAGCCTTCGACAGGGACGCACAGATACGCAGTATTTT
NA	TRBJ2-1	NA	TRBV20-1	CSARASSGYNEQFF	TGCAGTGCTAGGGCTAGCTCCGGCTACAATGAGCAGTTCTTC
many	TRBJ2-2	TRBD2	TRBV20-1	CSARAGTSGTGELFF	TGCAGTGCTAGAGCCGGGACTAGCGGCACCGGGGAGCTGTTTTTT
NA	TRBJ2-6	NA	TRBV5-1	CASSLGASGANVLTF	TGCGCCAGCAGCTTGGGCGCATCGGGGGCCAACGTCCTGACTTTC
many	TRBJ2-1	NA	TRBV6-1	CASSDRAGTYNEQFF	TGTGCCAGCAGTGATCGGGCAGGCACGTACAATGAGCAGTTCTTC
many	TRBJ1-2	NA	TRBV10-3	CAISPSTGNSYGYTF	TGTGCCATCAGTCCCTCGACCGGGAATTCCTATGGCTACACCTTC
NA	TRBJ1-2	NA	TRBV18	CASSPPTVYGYTF	TGTGCCAGCTCACCACCGACAGTCTATGGCTACACCTTC
many	TRBJ1-6	NA	TRBV7-2	CASSLTRGYGNSPLHF	TGTGCCAGCAGCTTAACCAGGGGCTATGGAAATTCACCCCTCCACTTT
NA	TRBJ2-1	NA	TRBV10-3	CAISESRSYNEQFF	TGTGCCATCAGTGAGTCCAGGTCCTACAATGAGCAGTTCTTC
NA	TRBJ2-7	NA	TRBV6-1	CASAISSYEQYF	TGTGCCAGCGCGATTAGCTCCTACGAGCAGTACTTC
once	TRBJ2-7	TRBD1	TRBV20-1	CSALTGNEQYF	TGCAGTGCTTTGACAGGGAACGAGCAGTACTTC
NA	TRBJ2-1	NA	TRBV5-1	CASSPGEYEQFF	TGCGCCAGCAGCCCAGGGGAATATGAGCAGTTCTTC
NA	TRBJ2-2	NA	TRBV4-3	CASSPGPISSGELFF	TGCGCCAGCAGTCCCGGGCCTATTTCATCCGGGGAGCTGTTTTTT
NA	TRBJ2-5	NA	TRBV12-3/TRBV12-4	CASTTWRGGQQETQYF	TGTGCCAGCACCACTTGGAGGGGGGGGCAGCAAGAGACCCAGTACTTC
few	TRBJ1-2	NA	TRBV7-8	CASSSYAGDGYTF	TGTGCCAGCAGCTCATATGCGGGGGATGGCTACACCTTC
NA	TRBJ2-7	NA	TRBV12-3/TRBV12-4	CASSRLGSEQYF	TGTGCCAGCAGCCGCCTTGGGAGCGAGCAGTACTTC